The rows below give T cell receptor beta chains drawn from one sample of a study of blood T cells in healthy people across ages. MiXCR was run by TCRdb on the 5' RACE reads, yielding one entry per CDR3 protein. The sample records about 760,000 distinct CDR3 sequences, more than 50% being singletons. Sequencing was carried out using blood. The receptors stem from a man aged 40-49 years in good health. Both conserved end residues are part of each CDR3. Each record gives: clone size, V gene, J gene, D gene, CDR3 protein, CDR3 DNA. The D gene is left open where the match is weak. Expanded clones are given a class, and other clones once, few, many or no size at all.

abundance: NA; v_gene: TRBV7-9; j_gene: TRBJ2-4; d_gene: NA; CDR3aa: CASSSSNRIVGKNIQYF; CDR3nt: TGTGCCAGCAGCTCCTCTAACAGGATTGTAGGCAAAAACATTCAGTACTTC
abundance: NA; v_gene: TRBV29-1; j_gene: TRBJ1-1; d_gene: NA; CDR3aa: CSVAHGPTEAFF; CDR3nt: TGCAGCGTTGCCCACGGGCCGACTGAAGCTTTCTTT
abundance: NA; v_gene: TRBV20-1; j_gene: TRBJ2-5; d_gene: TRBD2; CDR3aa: CSATSGGYQETQYF; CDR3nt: TGCAGTGCTACTAGCGGGGGCTACCAAGAGACCCAGTACTTC
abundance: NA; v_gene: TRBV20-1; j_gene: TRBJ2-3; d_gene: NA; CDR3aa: CSARGGMGDTQYF; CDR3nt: TGCAGTGCTAGAGGTGGGATGGGGGATACGCAGTATTTT
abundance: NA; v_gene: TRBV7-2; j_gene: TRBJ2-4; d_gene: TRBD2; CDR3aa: CASSPTSGRVDRAKNIQYF; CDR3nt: TGTGCCAGCAGCCCAACTAGCGGGAGGGTTGATCGGGCCAAAAACATTCAGTACTTC
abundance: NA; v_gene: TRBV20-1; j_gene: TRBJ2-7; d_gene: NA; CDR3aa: CSARPPPSYNEQYF; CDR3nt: TGCAGTGCTAGACCTCCGCCCTCCTACAATGAGCAGTACTTC
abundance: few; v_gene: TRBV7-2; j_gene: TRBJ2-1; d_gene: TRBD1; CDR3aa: CASSLDGTGALEQFF; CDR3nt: TGTGCCAGCAGCTTAGATGGGACAGGGGCACTTGAGCAGTTCTTC
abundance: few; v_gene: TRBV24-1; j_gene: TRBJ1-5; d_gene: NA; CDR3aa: CATSDPWGAPNQPQHF; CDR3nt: TGTGCCACCAGTGATCCCTGGGGGGCACCTAATCAGCCCCAGCATTTT
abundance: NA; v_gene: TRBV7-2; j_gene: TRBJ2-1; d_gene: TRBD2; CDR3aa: CASSASGGAFNEQFF; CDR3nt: TGTGCCAGCAGCGCCAGCGGGGGGGCCTTCAATGAGCAGTTCTTC
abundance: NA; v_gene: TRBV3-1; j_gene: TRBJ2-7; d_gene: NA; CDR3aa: CASSQVSDSYEQYF; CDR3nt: TGTGCCAGCAGCCAAGTTTCGGACAGCTACGAGCAGTACTTC